Below are 22 T cell receptor beta chains sequenced from a single sample in a study of CD8 T cells in Susac syndrome. After extraction with the RNeasy kit, 0.5 to 1 ug of the RNA was reverse transcribed using random hexamers. TCRdb processed the immunoSEQ multiplex PCR reads anew with MiXCR; each CDR3 protein has one entry. Of about 130,000 distinct CDR3 sequences in the sample, under 95% are singletons; the top ten hold under 0.25%. Sequencing was done on a sample of CD8+ T cells from PBMCs. These receptors were taken from a human donor with multiple sclerosis.

The V call is TRBV6-1, the J call TRBJ2-7, with a possible D match to TRBD1 (6 bases). The V end lost 2 bases, the J end lost 0 bases, and 14 bases lay between the germline ends. This CDR3 is 16 amino acids long. Per germline, CDR1 MNHNS and CDR2 SASEGT. CDR3 coding DNA: TGTGCCAGCAGTGAACCACTCGACAGGTACTCCTACGAGCAGTACTTC. Protein sequence: CASSEPLDRYSYEQYF.

The chain employs TRBV12-3 or TRBV12-4 and TRBJ1-2, with D unclear. CDR3 length: 12 residues. The V gene lost 1 base and the J gene lost 2 bases, with 2 bases spanning the gap. CDR3 DNA: TGTGCCAGCAGTTTAGGGAACTATGGCTACACCTTC. Its translation: CASSLGNYGYTF.

The chain carries TRBV6-1 and TRBJ2-7; D possibly corresponds to TRBD1 (6 bases). The CDR3 has 11 amino acids. Germline CDR1 reads MNHNS; CDR2 reads SASEGT. The ends were cut back, 11 bases at V and 3 bases at J, with 11 bases in the middle. CDR3 in DNA: TGTGCCGGCCGGGACAACTACGAGCAGTACTTC. Protein product: CAGRDNYEQYF.

The rearrangement uses TRBV19 and TRBJ1-1; D is undetermined. Trimming stripped 5 bases from V and 5 bases from J, with 15 bases between. The CDR3 length is 14 residues. The germline CDR1 and CDR2 sequences are LNHDA and SQIVND (reference sequence). Here the CDR3 reads CASSPSGGLTEAFF. DNA of the CDR3: TGTGCCAGTAGTCCCTCGGGAGGCTTAACTGAAGCTTTCTTT.

This chain links TRBV9 with TRBJ1-1; D ambiguous. In germline, CDR1 is SGDLS, CDR2 YYNGEE. There are 13 residues in the CDR3. With 0 bases removed from V and 5 bases from J, the gap between germline ends came to 8 bases. The CDR3 spells CASSVGAWTEAFF. The DNA of the CDR3 is TGTGCCAGCAGCGTAGGGGCATGGACTGAAGCTTTCTTT.

The chain couples TRBV30 to TRBJ2-6; no reliable D call. The CDR3 length is 16 residues. Germline V CDR1 and CDR2: GTSNPN, SVGIG (reference sequence). The CDR3 spells CPGPSSHPPGANVLTF. The CDR3 DNA reads TGTCCCGGACCCAGCTCCCACCCACCTGGGGCCAACGTCCTGACTTTC. The full variable domain, its missing parts supplied by reference TRBV30 and TRBJ2-6, is SQTIHQWPATLVQPVGSPLSLECTVEGTSNPNLYWYRQAAGRGLQLLFYSVGIGQISSEVPQNLSASRPQDRQFILSSKKLLLSDSGFYLCPGPSSHPPGANVLTFGAGSRLTVL.

The chain links TRBV7-9 to TRBJ2-7, with a possible D match to TRBD2 (5 bases). V gave up 4 bases and J gave up 5 bases, with 15 bases separating them. This CDR3 spans 14 amino acids. Germline assignment: CDR1 SEHNR and CDR2 FQNEAQ (reference sequence). For the CDR3, the DNA is TGTGCCAGCAGCTCCCCTTCGGGGAGCCACGAGCAGTACTTC. Residues: CASSSPSGSHEQYF.

The chain uses TRBV30 and TRBJ2-7; perhaps TRBD2 as D (5 bases). CDR1 is GTSNPN and CDR2 is SVGIG in the germline V gene (reference sequence). This CDR3 spans 11 amino acids. V lost 5 bases and J 3 bases, leaving 8 bases between the germline ends. The CDR3 protein is CAWEGDYEQYF. The CDR3 DNA reads as TGTGCCTGGGAGGGAGACTACGAGCAGTACTTC. Using reference TRBV30 and TRBJ2-7 for the parts outside the CDR3, the full variable domain is SQTIHQWPATLVQPVGSPLSLECTVEGTSNPNLYWYRQAAGRGLQLLFYSVGIGQISSEVPQNLSASRPQDRQFILSSKKLLLSDSGFYLCAWEGDYEQYFGPGTRLTVT.

The CDR3 sequence is CSVDTGAYEQYF. The CDR3 bases are TGCAGCGTTGATACAGGCGCCTACGAGCAGTACTTC. This rearrangement joins TRBV29-1 to TRBJ2-7; maybe TRBD1 (5 bases). Germline lookup yields CDR1 SQVTM and CDR2 ANQGSEA. The CDR3 spans 12 residues. Trimming took 3 bases from V and 2 from J, leaving 8 bases between them.

The CDR3 protein is CASSHPRLNTEAFF. CDR3 coding DNA: TGCGCCAGCAGCCACCCGAGGCTGAACACTGAAGCTTTCTTT. This chain connects TRBV4-1 to TRBJ1-1; no clear D. From germline, CDR1 is MGHRA and CDR2 YSYEKL. V lost 3 bases and J 0 bases, leaving 8 bases between the germline ends. The CDR3 runs to 14 residues.

The chain couples TRBV7-9 to TRBJ2-7, with 7 bases lining up with TRBD2. This CDR3 contains 15 residues. J lost 7 bases, V lost 3 bases, and 12 bases had no gene match. Germline loops: CDR1 SEHNR, CDR2 FQNEAQ (reference sequence). The CDR3 loop is CASSFQRTRPTEQYF. The CDR3 region has the DNA TGTGCCAGCAGCTTCCAACGGACTAGGCCTACGGAGCAGTACTTC. The whole variable domain, remainder taken from reference TRBV7-9 and TRBJ2-7, is DTGVSQNPRHKITKRGQNVTFRCDPISEHNRLYWYRQTLGQGPEFLTYFQNEAQLEKSRLLSDRFSAERPKGSFSTLEIQRTEQGDSAMYLCASSFQRTRPTEQYFGPGTRLTVT.

The chain has TRBV6-5 and TRBJ2-1; tentative D call: TRBD2 (5 bases). Trimming pared 2 bases from V and 7 bases from J, leaving 12 bases between. The CDR3 sequence is 14 residues long. The V gene's germline CDR1 is MNHEY and CDR2 SVGAGI. This CDR3 reads CASSYNGVWNEQFF. CDR3 sequence (DNA): TGTGCCAGCAGTTACAACGGGGTTTGGAATGAGCAGTTCTTC.

The rearrangement uses TRBV9 and TRBJ2-1; either TRBD1 or TRBD2 may supply D (5 bases each). Trimming shortened V by 4 bases and J by 4 bases, and 12 bases separated the two germline ends. This CDR3 is built from 14 residues. From germline, CDR1 is SGDLS and CDR2 YYNGEE. CDR3 coding DNA: TGTGCCAGCAGCCCACATGGGGGTTACAATGAGCAGTTCTTC. Translation: CASSPHGGYNEQFF.

The CDR3 bases are TGTGCCAGCAGTCCGAGGGGGGAGCAAGAGACCCAGTACTTC. Translated: CASSPRGEQETQYF. The V gene is TRBV12-3 or TRBV12-4, the J gene TRBJ2-5; tentatively, D is TRBD1 or TRBD2 (6 bases each). V was trimmed by 5 bases and J by 2 bases, leaving 12 bases between them. The CDR3 runs to 14 residues.

The chain couples TRBV19 to TRBJ1-1; TRBD1 is a possible D gene (5 bases). Germline CDR1 and CDR2: LNHDA and SQIVND (reference sequence). The CDR3 is made up of 14 amino acids. The ends were cut back, 7 bases at V and 3 bases at J, with 15 bases in the middle. The CDR3 nucleotides are TGTGCCAGTACCGCTCAGGGATTGGACACTGAAGCTTTCTTT. Encoded protein: CASTAQGLDTEAFF.

CDR3 loop: CASSPREFYIETQYF. DNA of the CDR3: TGTGCCAGCAGCCCCAGGGAGTTTTATATAGAGACCCAGTACTTC. The chain carries TRBV27 and TRBJ2-5; tentatively, D is TRBD1 or TRBD2 (5 bases each). V lost 6 bases, J lost 4 bases, and 18 bases lay in between. This CDR3 has 15 amino acids. The V gene's germline CDR1 is MNHEY and CDR2 SMNVEV (reference sequence).

The chain is built from TRBV28 and TRBJ1-2, with a tentative D call TRBD1 (6 bases). Trimming shortened V by 4 bases and J by 6 bases, and 18 bases separated the two germline ends. The germline CDR1 and CDR2 sequences are MDHEN and SYDVKM. This CDR3 is built from 15 residues. The CDR3 protein is CASSSPGEQGNGYTF. The CDR3 DNA is TGTGCCAGCAGTTCCCCGGGGGAGCAGGGGAATGGCTACACCTTC.

The chain has TRBV19 and TRBJ2-7; D is unclear. The ends were cut back, 5 bases at V and 1 base at J, with 12 bases in the middle. Germline V CDR1 and CDR2: LNHDA, SQIVND (reference sequence). The length of the CDR3 is 14 residues. The CDR3: CASSPLDGSYEQYF. CDR3 DNA: TGTGCCAGTAGTCCCTTAGATGGGTCCTACGAGCAGTACTTC.

The rearrangement links TRBV4-1 to TRBJ2-7; 11 bases align to TRBD1. The CDR3 spans 15 residues. With V trimmed by 4 bases and J by 6 bases, 8 bases remained unmatched. The germline CDR1 and CDR2 sequences are MGHRA and YSYEKL. The CDR3 region is CASSLPGTGGAEQYF. CDR3 DNA sequence: TGCGCCAGCAGCCTACCCGGGACAGGGGGAGCCGAGCAGTACTTC.

V gene TRBV6-5 combines with J gene TRBJ2-1; D perhaps matches TRBD1 (5 bases). V dropped 4 bases and J dropped 14 bases, with 12 bases sitting between them. The CDR3 spans 11 residues. The germline V gene has CDR1 MNHEY and CDR2 SVGAGI. CDR3 protein: CASSSLGREFF. CDR3 nucleotide sequence: TGTGCCAGCAGTTCCCTCGGCAGGGAGTTCTTC.

V and J are TRBV5-4 and TRBJ2-1; 13 bases match TRBD2. From germline, CDR1 is SGHNT and CDR2 YYREEE (reference sequence). The CDR3 runs to 18 residues. V trimming: 3 bases; J trimming: 8 bases; junction bases outside the gene matches: 14. The CDR3 protein is CASSSLVLTSGRLDEQFF. CDR3 bases: TGTGCCAGCAGCTCACTCGTGTTGACTAGCGGGAGGCTCGATGAGCAGTTCTTC.

The chain recombines TRBV14 with TRBJ2-2; the D is unclear. The V and J ends lost 5 bases and 4 bases respectively, with 5 bases between them. CDR1 is SGHDN and CDR2 is FVKESK in the germline V gene. The CDR3 totals 12 residues. In DNA form, the CDR3 reads TGTGCCAGCAGCGAGCGCACCGGGGAGCTGTTTTTT. Its protein is CASSERTGELFF.